The 6 T cell receptor beta chains presented below share a single source sample, sequenced in a study of vaccination and CD4 T cells after COVID-19. Researchers used the Oncomine TCR Beta short-read assay to sequence DNA from cultured CD4+ T cells. Each CDR3 protein gets one entry after TCRdb re-called the PCR reads with MiXCR. This sample carries tens of thousands of distinct CDR3 sequences, under 55% of them seen once, and the ten largest clones take 4.6%. Treatment in this sample: approximately nine-day PBMC culture with coronavirus spike peptide pools or control peptides (ViraFEST assay). Their cognate antigens are unknown. Specimen: CD4+ T cells from blood, cultured in vitro. These receptor sequences come from a human donor who had recovered from COVID-19.

This sequence joins TRBV7-9 and TRBJ2-7; D not resolved. V lost 2 bases and J 7 bases, leaving 18 bases between the germline ends. The CDR3 sequence is 15 residues long. Germline CDR1 reads SEHNR; CDR2 reads FQNEAQ (reference sequence). The CDR3 nucleotides read TGTGCCAGCAGCTTACTGGACGGAATCTTGGGGGAGCAGTACTTC. Amino acids: CASSLLDGILGEQYF.

The chain has TRBV5-4 and TRBJ2-3; the match to TRBD2 covers 9 bases. This CDR3 is 17 amino acids long. Germline V gene data show CDR1 as SGHNT and CDR2 as YYREEE (reference sequence). V lost 0 bases and J lost 0; bases outside the gene matches: 5. CDR3 sequence: CASSLALLAGSTDTQYF. The DNA of the CDR3 is TGTGCCAGCAGCTTGGCCTTGCTAGCGGGGAGCACAGATACGCAGTATTTT.

This chain uses TRBV20-1 with TRBJ2-3; 7 bases agree with TRBD2. This CDR3 has 15 residues. The V gene's germline CDR1 is DFQATT and CDR2 SNEGSKA (reference sequence). J was trimmed by 5 bases and V by 3 bases; bases with no gene match: 11. The CDR3 protein is CSARAGTILGDTQYF. CDR3 nucleotides: TGCAGTGCTAGGGCCGGGACTATCCTAGGAGATACGCAGTATTTT.

This chain links TRBV12-3 or TRBV12-4 with TRBJ1-5, with D unresolved. The CDR3 contains 13 residues. The germline V and J ends were trimmed by 3 bases and 7 bases, with 10 bases remaining between them. CDR3 sequence reads: CASSLSERQPQHF. The CDR3 DNA is TGTGCCAGCAGTTTGTCAGAGAGGCAGCCCCAGCATTTT.

This clonotype was recorded once. This chain joins TRBV6-2 or TRBV6-3 and TRBJ2-2; 8 bases agree with TRBD1. The CDR3 consists of 15 residues. Germline V gene data show CDR1 as MNHEY and CDR2 as SVGEGT. Trimming at V came to 7 bases and at J to 5 bases, leaving 9 bases not matched to a gene. DNA for the CDR3: TGTGCCAGCAAAAAAGGAACAGGGGGTACCGGGGAGCTGTTTTTT. This gives the protein CASKKGTGGTGELFF.

This clonotype occurred a few times. The V gene is TRBV7-6, the J gene TRBJ2-7, with 8 bases identical to TRBD2. V shed 0 bases, J shed 7 bases, and the junction held 8 bases outside the gene matches. The CDR3 contains 15 residues. Per the germline V gene, CDR1 is SGHVS and CDR2 is FNYEAQ. In nucleotides, the CDR3 is TGTGCCAGCAGCTTAGCGAGCGGAGTAGCGGGGGAGCAGTACTTC. It yields the protein CASSLASGVAGEQYF.